This T cell receptor (beta chain) derives from a study of blood T cell repertoires in COVID-19. At the level of the study: Donors in the United States, Italy and Spain gave samples during acute or convalescent COVID-19. PBMCs, B-cell-depleted T cells, or T cells provided the cDNA or gDNA that made up the material.

Two negative PCRs, clearance, or symptom resolution had been documented for recovered Cohort 3 donors. About this clone itself: One end of the junction varies from germline; a read error may be responsible.

The CDR3 sequence is 14 residues long. Germline CDR1 reads SGHTA; CDR2 reads FQGTGA. Per the authors' pipeline: Scientists estimated how many nucleated cells there were by amplifying reference gene primers. Here immunoSEQ multiplex PCR was the method, and the copy in TCRdb shows in-frame clones only, minus some. For V, J and clone size, that table is used; D and trimming come from the DNA. Of 360,000 or so clones listed, nearly 90% are singletons. This clonotype was obtained from a young woman who had recovered from COVID-19. The chain uses TRBV7-3 and TRBJ2-1; 7 bases are shared with TRBD2. The sample was PBMCs or T cells enriched from blood (not recorded which). The CDR3 is CASSLALVAGEMVF. The CDR3 DNA sequence: TGTGCCAGCAGCTTAGCCCTCGTCGCGGGAGAAATGGTCTTC.